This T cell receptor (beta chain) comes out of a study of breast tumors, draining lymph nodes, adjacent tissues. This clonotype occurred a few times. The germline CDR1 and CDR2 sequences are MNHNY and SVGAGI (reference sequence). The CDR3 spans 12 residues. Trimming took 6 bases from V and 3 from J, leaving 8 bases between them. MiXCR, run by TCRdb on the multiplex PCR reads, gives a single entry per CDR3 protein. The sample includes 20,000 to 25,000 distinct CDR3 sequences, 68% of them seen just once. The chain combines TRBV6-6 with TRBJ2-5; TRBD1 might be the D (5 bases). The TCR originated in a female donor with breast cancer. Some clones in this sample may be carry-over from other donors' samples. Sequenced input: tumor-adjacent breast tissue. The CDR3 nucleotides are TGTGCCAGCAGGTTCAGGGAAGAGACCCAGTACTTC. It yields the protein CASRFREETQYF.